This T cell receptor (beta chain) was obtained from a study of shared clonotypes between healthy human individuals. Notes on the study in general: Shared across a few donors were roughly 4.8% of the naive CD4 clonotypes. The expectation was that sequencing depth would affect clonotype sharing among donors.

Repertoires were generated with immunoSEQ multiplex PCR, while TCRdb's copy carries only in-frame clones and drops some. Of some 580,000 clones in the sample, roughly 98% are singletons; the top ten hold approximately 0.33%. V was trimmed by 6 bases and J by 3 bases, leaving 9 bases between them. This CDR3 has 12 amino acids. Germline V gene lookup returns CDR1 SQVTM and CDR2 ANQGSEA. With regard to this clone: The antigen is unknown.

Naive CD8 isolation took CD45RO-negative cells positively selected for CCR7 and excluded terminally differentiated effector memory CD45RA+ cells. V gene TRBV29-1 combines with J gene TRBJ2-1; possible D gene TRBD2, 6 bases. Sequencing was carried out using naive CD8+ T cells sorted from blood. This sequence originates from a young man in good health. CDR3 DNA: TGCAGCGTCCGGGGGAACTACAATGAGCAGTTCTTC. Amino acid sequence: CSVRGNYNEQFF.